These 26 T cell receptor beta chains were all obtained from the same sample, sequenced in a study of regulatory T cells in long-lasting Graves disease. The TCR beta library used iRepertoire HTBI primers with Arm-PCR amplification of CDR3. TCRdb reanalysed the multiplex PCR reads using MiXCR and keeps one entry per CDR3 protein. This table has 350,000 to 450,000 distinct CDR3 sequences, 12% appearing once. Noted time point: newly diagnosed GD, antithyroid drugs for less than 3 months. Generation of the TCR library employed RNA extracted from PBMCs. Another study also made use of these data, one on T cells in Graves' hyperthyroidism and ophthalmopathy.

The sample here was peripheral blood mononuclear cells (PBMCs), taken at new diagnosis, from a patient treated with antithyroid drugs. Receptors originate from a woman under 30 with Graves disease.

This clonotype was seen many times. V usage is TRBV2 and J usage is TRBJ2-1, with D uncertain. V lost 10 bases, J lost 0 bases, and 19 bases lay in between. Germline V gene data show CDR1 as SNHLY and CDR2 as FYNNEI. The CDR3 length is 16 residues. The CDR3 DNA follows: TGTGCCAACCAGGCGGAAGAGGCTGCCTCCTACAATGAGCAGTTCTTC. Amino acid sequence: CANQAEEAASYNEQFF.

This clonotype has ten or more counts. The rearrangement uses TRBV6-2 or TRBV6-3 and TRBJ2-1; possibly TRBD1 or TRBD2 for D (5 bases each). Germline assignment: CDR1 MNHEY and CDR2 SVGEGT. With 5 bases removed from V and 2 bases from J, the gap between germline ends came to 13 bases. The CDR3 contains 15 residues. CDR3 nucleotides: TGTGCCAGCAGTGATACCGGGACGCCCTACAATGAGCAGTTCTTC. It translates to CASSDTGTPYNEQFF.

There are many counts of this clonotype. The gene calls are TRBV27 and TRBJ1-5; D ambiguous. The ends were cut back, 4 bases at V and 2 bases at J, with 3 bases in the middle. The CDR3 loop spans 12 amino acids. Germline V gene sequence: CDR1 MNHEY, CDR2 SMNVEV (reference sequence). CDR3 amino acids: CASSSGNQPQHF. CDR3 nucleotides: TGTGCCAGCAGTTCCGGCAATCAGCCCCAGCATTTT.

This clonotype was observed at least ten times. An end of the junction does not agree with germline; a read error may underlie this. This rearrangement joins TRBV28 to TRBJ1-2, with D hard to call. The CDR3 consists of 15 residues. Germline-derived CDR1 and CDR2 are MDHEN and SYDVKM. The CDR3 sequence is CASTSNLTPNYDYTF. The DNA of the CDR3 is TGTGCCAGCACCTCCAACTTGACCCCTAACTATGACTACACCTTC.

This clonotype has more than one count but fewer than ten. The V gene is TRBV7-3, the J gene TRBJ2-6; no definite D call. This CDR3 region has 14 residues. Germline-derived CDR1 and CDR2 are SGHTA and FQGTGA. V was shortened by 3 bases and J by 4 bases, with 7 bases between the two germline ends. The chain's CDR3 is CASSFFGGANVLTF. In DNA, the CDR3 is TGTGCCAGCAGCTTTTTTGGGGGGGCCAACGTCCTGACTTTC.

There are many counts of this clonotype. This chain connects TRBV2 to TRBJ1-1; no firm D call. This CDR3 has 15 amino acids. V was trimmed by 5 bases and J by 0 bases, leaving 13 bases between them. Germline loops: CDR1 SNHLY, CDR2 FYNNEI. CDR3 sequence: CASSILIPMNTEAFF. The CDR3 DNA sequence: TGTGCCAGCAGTATATTAATACCCATGAACACTGAAGCTTTCTTT.

This clonotype was detected a few times. The chain couples TRBV4-1 to TRBJ1-6; D is perhaps TRBD1 (5 bases). Germline V gene sequence: CDR1 MGHRA, CDR2 YSYEKL. Trimming took 3 bases from V and 7 from J, leaving 22 bases between them. The CDR3 is 18 residues long. The CDR3, as DNA: TGCGCCAGCAGCCATGGTCTAGTCGATACAGGCGGGAATTCACCCCTCCACTTT. Protein: CASSHGLVDTGGNSPLHF.

This clonotype has only a few counts. The rearrangement uses TRBV9 and TRBJ1-5; D gene uncertain. The CDR3 is made up of 14 amino acids. The V gene lost 0 bases and the J gene lost 0 bases, with 4 bases spanning the gap. The germline gives CDR1 SGDLS, CDR2 YYNGEE. CDR3 region: CASSVDSSNQPQHF. The CDR3 DNA reads TGTGCCAGCAGCGTAGACAGTAGCAATCAGCCCCAGCATTTT. The whole variable domain, remainder taken from reference TRBV9 and TRBJ1-5, is DSGVTQTPKHLITATGQRVTLRCSPRSGDLSVYWYQQSLDQGLQFLIQYYNGEERAKGNILERFSAQQFPDLHSELNLSSLELGDSALYFCASSVDSSNQPQHFGDGTRLSIL.

Note on this clonotype: Its ends do not fully match the called genes, so a read error is possible. This sequence joins TRBV30 and TRBJ2-1; D unresolved. The germline V gene has CDR1 GTSNPN and CDR2 SVGIG (reference sequence). This CDR3 region has 11 residues. The chain's CDR3 is CACHKEFTGRF. CDR3 DNA: TGTGCCTGCCACAAGGAGTTTACTGGCAGATTC.

This clonotype came up many times. The chain uses TRBV16 and TRBJ2-3; D ambiguous. Germline V CDR1 and CDR2: KGHSY, FQNENV. Trimming pared 0 bases from V and 3 bases from J, leaving 4 bases between. This CDR3 is built from 13 residues. The CDR3 protein is CASSQSRTDTQYF. The CDR3 nucleotides read TGTGCCAGCAGCCAATCTCGGACAGATACGCAGTATTTT.

This clonotype was observed many times. This chain uses TRBV27 with TRBJ2-7; 8 bases are a match to TRBD1. Germline lookup yields CDR1 MNHEY and CDR2 SMNVEV (reference sequence). The length of the CDR3 is 13 residues. Trimming at V came to 8 bases and at J to 3 bases, leaving 6 bases not matched to a gene. The chain's CDR3 is CASSQGAGYEQYF. CDR3 sequence (DNA): TGTGCCAGCTCCCAGGGGGCGGGCTACGAGCAGTACTTC.

This clonotype was recorded many times. J is TRBJ2-1 and V is TRBV28; D ambiguous. The CDR3 sequence is 12 residues long. The V and J ends lost 5 bases and 7 bases respectively, with 9 bases between them. Germline V gene lookup returns CDR1 MDHEN and CDR2 SYDVKM. This chain's CDR3 is CASSLYGNEQFF. The CDR3 DNA is TGTGCCAGCAGTCTATATGGGAATGAGCAGTTCTTC.

This clonotype was recorded at least ten times. The chain joins TRBV7-2 to TRBJ2-5; 7 positions match TRBD1. V was clipped by 5 bases and J by 8 bases; unmatched bases: 23. The germline V gene has CDR1 SGHTA and CDR2 FQGNSA. The CDR3 extends over 18 amino acids. For the CDR3, the DNA is TGTGCCAGCAGCGACCCGAGGGACAGTTTTATAGGGATGGGAACCCAGTACTTC. Its translation: CASSDPRDSFIGMGTQYF. The entire variable domain, with the rest obtained from reference TRBV7-2 and TRBJ2-5, is as follows: GAGVSQSPSNKVTEKGKDVELRCDPISGHTALYWYRQSLGQGLEFLIYFQGNSAPDKSGLPSDRFSAERTGGSVSTLTIQRTQQEDSAVYLCASSDPRDSFIGMGTQYFGPGTRLLVL.

This clonotype showed up many times. The CDR3: CASSPDRGQGEQFF. DNA of the CDR3: TGTGCCAGCAGTCCGGACAGGGGGCAAGGTGAGCAGTTCTTC. The chain is built from TRBV12-3 or TRBV12-4 and TRBJ2-1; 11 nucleotides agree with TRBD1. The CDR3 length is 14 residues. Trimming at V came to 5 bases and at J to 9 bases, leaving 6 bases not matched to a gene.

The rearrangement links TRBV4-3 to TRBJ2-5; the D gene is possibly TRBD2 (5 bases). This CDR3 is built from 18 residues. V dropped 2 bases and J dropped 1 base, with 20 bases sitting between them. CDR1 LGHNA and CDR2 YSLEER come from the germline V gene. As DNA, the CDR3 is TGCGCCAGCAGCCAACACTACCCCGGCAGCGGACCCCAAGAGACCCAGTACTTC. Translated: CASSQHYPGSGPQETQYF.

DNA for the CDR3: TGTGCCAGCAGCCTCCTCTTCGCGAACGAGCAGTACTTC. As protein: CASSLLFANEQYF. The chain combines TRBV7-9 with TRBJ2-7; no definite D call. This CDR3 is 13 amino acids long. CDR1 is SEHNR and CDR2 is FQNEAQ in the germline V gene (reference sequence). The V end was cut by 5 bases, the J end by 5 bases, with 13 bases between.

Details on this clonotype: This clone may be a read error of a much larger clone one base away. V usage is TRBV11-2 and J usage is TRBJ2-2, with TRBD2 as a possible D gene (5 bases). Germline values: CDR1 SGHAT, CDR2 FQNNGV. The CDR3 is 13 residues long. The CDR3 DNA is TGTGCCAGCAGCAAGGGTCTCACCGGGGAGCTGCTTTTT. Translation: CASSKGLTGELLF.

This clonotype was counted a few times. V is TRBV20-1 and J is TRBJ1-2; weak D call: TRBD1 (5 bases). Germline V CDR1 and CDR2: DFQATT, SNEGSKA (reference sequence). There are 15 residues in the CDR3. V lost 0 bases, J lost 3 bases, and 14 bases lay in between. CDR3 sequence (DNA): TGCAGTGCTAGAGATCGTTGGGGCGCAGACTATGGCTACACCTTC. Its translation is CSARDRWGADYGYTF.

Ten or more counts support this clonotype. The chain is built from TRBV6-2 or TRBV6-3 and TRBJ1-1, with D unresolved. This CDR3 is 14 amino acids long. CDR1 is MNHEY, CDR2 SVGEGT, per germline. V lost 5 bases and J 4 bases, leaving 14 bases between the germline ends. The chain's CDR3 is CASSEVGVPTEAFF. CDR3 coding DNA: TGTGCCAGCAGTGAAGTCGGGGTGCCCACTGAAGCTTTCTTT.

This clonotype was observed many times. This chain links TRBV20-1 with TRBJ2-5; D is unresolved. The CDR3 is 12 residues long. Per the germline V gene, CDR1 is DFQATT and CDR2 is SNEGSKA (reference sequence). V lost 4 bases and J lost 1, with 7 bases in between. This CDR3 is CSAKYLQETQYF. CDR3 in DNA: TGCAGTGCTAAGTATCTCCAAGAGACCCAGTACTTC.

This clonotype was picked up many times. The chain links TRBV2 to TRBJ1-2, with TRBD1 identical over 7 bases. V gave up 5 bases and J gave up 4 bases; unmatched junction bases: 4. The CDR3 is 13 residues long. CDR1 is SNHLY, CDR2 FYNNEI, per germline. Here the CDR3 DNA reads TGTGCCAGCAGTTCGACAGGGAGCTATGGCTACACCTTC. Its translation: CASSSTGSYGYTF.

The J gene is TRBJ2-5, the V gene TRBV9; D possibly corresponds to TRBD2 (7 bases). Trimming took off 7 bases at V and 5 bases at J, with 21 bases between the two ends. CDR3 length: 15 residues. Looked up from germline, CDR1 is SGDLS and CDR2 is YYNGEE. CDR3 bases: TGTGCCAGCTGTGAGGCGGGGGCGCCGGGGGAGACCCAGTACTTC. It codes for CASCEAGAPGETQYF. The whole variable domain, remainder taken from reference TRBV9 and TRBJ2-5, is DSGVTQTPKHLITATGQRVTLRCSPRSGDLSVYWYQQSLDQGLQFLIQYYNGEERAKGNILERFSAQQFPDLHSELNLSSLELGDSALYFCASCEAGAPGETQYFGPGTRLLVL.

This clonotype came up a few times. The chain has TRBV20-1 and TRBJ2-1; TRBD2 is a possible D gene (5 bases). This CDR3 has 14 residues. V gave up 0 bases and J gave up 7 bases, with 13 bases separating them. CDR1 is DFQATT, CDR2 SNEGSKA, per germline (reference sequence). CDR3: CSARDPTLENEQFF. In DNA form, the CDR3 reads TGCAGTGCTAGAGACCCCACACTAGAGAATGAGCAGTTCTTC.

In its sample, this clonotype was seen many times. The chain joins TRBV7-6 to TRBJ1-1, with D unclear. The V end lost 1 base, the J end lost 7 bases, and 13 bases lay between the germline ends. CDR3 length: 14 residues. Germline CDR1 and CDR2: SGHVS and FNYEAQ. CDR3 in DNA: TGTGCCAGCAGCTTAGGCGGGAGCGGCCGTGAAGCTTTCTTT. As protein: CASSLGGSGREAFF.

There are many counts of this clonotype. This chain joins TRBV20-1 and TRBJ2-5, with D possibly being TRBD1 (6 bases). CDR3 length: 14 residues. V lost 7 bases to trimming and J lost 0 bases, with 15 bases between them. The V gene's germline CDR1 is DFQATT and CDR2 SNEGSKA (reference sequence). The CDR3 protein is CSGSQGLYQETQYF. In DNA form, the CDR3 reads TGCAGTGGGTCACAGGGCTTGTACCAAGAGACCCAGTACTTC.

This clonotype has a handful of counts. V and J are TRBV6-5 and TRBJ2-4, with D possibly matching TRBD2 (7 bases). The CDR3 extends over 15 amino acids. V shed 0 bases and J shed 9 bases, with 15 bases lying between them. Germline lookup yields CDR1 MNHEY and CDR2 SVGAGI. CDR3 sequence (DNA): TGTGCCAGCAGTTACTCAGGGGGGGAGCGGTCCATTCAGTACTTC. Residues: CASSYSGGERSIQYF.